This T cell receptor beta chain was found in a study of cytomegalovirus exposure and HLA in healthy donors. Study as a whole: An analysis done earlier identified about 120 million unique TCR beta sequences from around 180 million T cells.

The PCR ran on 60 Vbeta and 13 Jbeta primers. Assay used: immunoSEQ multiplex PCR; TCRdb lists only in-frame clones, some missing. The table includes 150,000 to 200,000 clones, around 81% detected once. Study results and caveats: For cytomegalovirus status, the classifier reportedly gave diagnoses with high specificity and sensitivity. Most TCR sequences were seen very rarely across donors, but some public TCRs occurred in many. Researchers counted about 150 TCR beta chains as cytomegalovirus-associated.

This clone counts as medium-sized. Its target is not known. CDR3 length: 18 residues. Between the trimmed V and J ends, which lost 1 base and 0 bases, there was a span of 15 bases. In germline, CDR1 is LGHNA, CDR2 YSLEER. Sequenced sample: PBMCs. This chain links TRBV4-3 with TRBJ1-4, with unresolved D. The TCR comes from a man between 18 and 35 years old in good health and CMV-seronegative. CDR3 loop: CASSQGARRGATNEKLFF. As DNA, the CDR3 is TGCGCCAGCAGCCAAGGGGCCCGGCGGGGAGCAACTAATGAAAAACTGTTTTTT.